This T cell receptor beta chain was recorded in a study of regulatory T cells in long-lasting Graves disease. General study findings and limits: Gene preferences differed: TRBV28, TRBJ1-2, TRBJ2-5 in persistent cases. Accuracy might have suffered from few samples.

In the case of this clonotype: Its cognate antigen is unknown.

Time point given: newly diagnosed GD, antithyroid drugs for less than 3 months. Extracted PBMC RNA gave rise to the TCR library. Building of the TCR beta libraries involved iRepertoire HTBI primers and Arm-PCR of CDR3 regions. TCRdb re-derived calls from the multiplex PCR reads in MiXCR, one entry per CDR3 protein. The table records about 610,000 distinct CDR3 sequences, 15% to 20% of them present only once. Germline loops: CDR1 DFQATT, CDR2 SNEGSKA (reference sequence). The CDR3 consists of 13 residues. V gave up 4 bases and J gave up 7 bases; unmatched junction bases: 7. The same data also went into a second study, on T cells in Graves' hyperthyroidism and ophthalmopathy.

Sequencing used peripheral blood mononuclear cells (PBMCs), obtained at new diagnosis, from a patient treated with antithyroid drugs. The origin of this receptor is a man younger than 35 with Graves disease. The chain carries TRBV20-1 and TRBJ2-1; TRBD2 matches 7 bases. The CDR3 is CSATSGNSNEQFF. CDR3 in DNA: TGCAGTGCTACGAGCGGGAATAGTAATGAGCAGTTCTTC.